The rows below give T cell receptor beta chains drawn from one sample of a study of T cells in Graves' hyperthyroidism and ophthalmopathy. Each CDR3 protein is one row after TCRdb ran MiXCR on the multiplex PCR reads. The sample shows 350,000 to 450,000 distinct CDR3 sequences, around an eighth of them seen only once. The sequenced sample consisted of blood. These receptors were taken from a man aged 50-60 years with Graves' ophthalmopathy. The CDR3 runs from the conserved cysteine through the conserved F or W. A D gene is named only where the DNA matches it firmly. The size of a clone is reported for some rows only, either as once, few or many, or as a class for expanded clones.

>TRBJ2-2|few|NA|TRBV2
CASSEQSANTGELFF
TGTGCCAGCAGTGAACAGTCTGCGAACACCGGGGAGCTGTTTTTT
>TRBJ2-7|NA|NA|TRBV30
CAWGFLYEQYF
TGTGCCTGGGGTTTTCTCTACGAGCAGTACTTC
>TRBJ2-7|many|NA|TRBV19
CASSLLGGNSYEQYF
TGTGCCAGTAGCCTGCTTGGCGGAAACTCCTACGAGCAGTACTTC
>TRBJ2-4|many|TRBD1|TRBV6-1
CASLGTGYIQYF
TGTGCCAGCCTTGGGACAGGGTACATTCAGTACTTC
>TRBJ2-5|many|NA|TRBV7-2
CASSLVWGETQYF
TGTGCCAGCAGCTTAGTCTGGGGCGAGACCCAGTACTTC
>TRBJ2-3|NA|TRBD2|TRBV2
CASSPIRRASGRGLGTDTQYF
TGTGCCAGCAGTCCAATTAGGCGGGCTAGCGGGAGGGGCTTGGGGACAGATACGCAGTATTTT
>TRBJ1-1|NA|NA|TRBV6-2/TRBV6-3
CASSYSSATGRTEAFF
TGTGCCAGCAGTTACTCCTCCGCTACAGGGAGGACTGAAGCTTTCTTT
>TRBJ2-2|few|NA|TRBV5-8
CASSLQGWATGELFF
TGTGCCAGCAGCTTGCAGGGATGGGCCACCGGGGAGCTGTTTTTT
>TRBJ2-7|many|NA|TRBV7-9
CASSLKWSRRPSSYEQYF
TGTGCCAGCAGCTTAAAGTGGTCACGCAGACCAAGCTCCTACGAGCAGTACTTC
>TRBJ1-5|many|NA|TRBV28
CASSPQTGINQPQHF
TGTGCCAGCAGTCCACAAACAGGGATCAATCAGCCCCAGCATTTT
>TRBJ2-3|many|TRBD2|TRBV5-1
CASSFLAGSLSTDTQYF
TGCGCCAGCAGCTTCCTAGCGGGGTCCCTTAGCACAGATACGCAGTATTTT
>TRBJ2-7|many|NA|TRBV12-3/TRBV12-4
CASRLGTHSYEQYF
TGTGCCAGCAGACTCGGGACACACTCCTACGAGCAGTACTTC
>TRBJ1-4|many|NA|TRBV27
CASSHDSNTNEKLFF
TGTGCCAGCAGTCACGACAGCAATACTAATGAAAAACTGTTTTTT
>TRBJ2-4|few|NA|TRBV10-1
CASSESLARGNIQYF
TGCGCCAGCAGTGAATCTCTGGCTCGAGGAAACATTCAGTACTTC
>TRBJ2-5|many|TRBD1|TRBV11-3
CASSLRRTGVETQYF
TGTGCCAGCAGCTTGCGAAGGACAGGCGTGGAGACCCAGTACTTC
>TRBJ2-2|NA|NA|TRBV7-9
CASTIRRTTNTGELFF
TGTGCCAGCACCATTAGGCGGACTACCAACACCGGGGAGCTGTTTTTT
>TRBJ2-1|NA|TRBD2|TRBV4-1
CASSQVSLAGGGQFF
TGCGCCAGCAGCCAAGTCTCACTAGCGGGAGGTGGACAGTTCTTC
>TRBJ1-1|many|NA|TRBV6-1
CASSTRTVNTEAFF
TGTGCCAGCAGTACCCGGACAGTTAACACTGAAGCTTTCTTT
>TRBJ2-3|NA|TRBD2|TRBV6-1
CASSEDGLAGDTQYF
TGTGCCAGCAGTGAAGATGGGCTAGCGGGAGATACGCAGTATTTT
>TRBJ2-5|few|NA|TRBV29-1
CSVAAEIYRETQYF
TGCAGCGTTGCGGCCGAAATTTATAGAGAGACCCAGTACTTC
>TRBJ2-2|few|TRBD2|TRBV27
CASRSGLAGGYTGELFF
TGTGCCAGCAGATCAGGACTAGCGGGAGGTTACACCGGGGAGCTGTTTTTT
>TRBJ1-1|many|NA|TRBV29-1
CSAKTENTEAFF
TGCAGCGCGAAGACGGAGAACACTGAAGCTTTCTTT